This T cell receptor beta chain was sequenced during a study of patients and donors after allogeneic stem cell transplantation. Using its own MiXCR run on the RT-PCR reads, TCRdb lists one record per CDR3 protein. This sample has about 960,000 distinct CDR3 sequences, with about a sixth found just once. Deletions cut 5 bases from V and 7 bases from J, with 8 bases between. Germline assignment: CDR1 SGHAT and CDR2 FQNNGV. This CDR3 spans 11 amino acids. The source is a human donor who was either an allogeneic HSCT recipient or a stem cell or donor lymphocyte infusion donor (not recorded which). It is not recorded whose cells these are; they may come from a transplant donor. V is TRBV11-2 and J is TRBJ1-1, with D unresolved. The sample comprised blood, either unsorted or a sorted T cell fraction (not recorded which). CDR3: CASSARGEAFF. In nucleotides, the CDR3 is TGTGCCAGCAGCGCCCGGGGTGAAGCTTTCTTT. The full variable domain, in which reference TRBV11-2 and TRBJ1-1 provide the parts outside the CDR3, is EAGVAQSPRYKIIEKRQSVAFWCNPISGHATLYWYQQILGQGPKLLIQFQNNGVVDDSQLPKDRFSAERLKGVDSTLKIQPAKLEDSAVYLCASSARGEAFFGQGTRLTVV.